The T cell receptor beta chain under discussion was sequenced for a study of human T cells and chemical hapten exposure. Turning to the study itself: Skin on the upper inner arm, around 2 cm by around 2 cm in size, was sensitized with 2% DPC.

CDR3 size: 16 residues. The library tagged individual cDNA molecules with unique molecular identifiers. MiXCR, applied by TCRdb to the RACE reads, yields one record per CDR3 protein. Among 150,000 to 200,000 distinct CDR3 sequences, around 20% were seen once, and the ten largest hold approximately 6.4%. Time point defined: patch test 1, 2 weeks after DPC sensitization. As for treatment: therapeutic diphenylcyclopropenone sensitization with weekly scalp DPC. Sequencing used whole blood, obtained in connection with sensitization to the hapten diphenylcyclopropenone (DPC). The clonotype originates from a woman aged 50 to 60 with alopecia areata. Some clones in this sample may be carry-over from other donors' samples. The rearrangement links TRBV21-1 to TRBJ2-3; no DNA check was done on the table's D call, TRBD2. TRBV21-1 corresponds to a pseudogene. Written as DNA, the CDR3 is TGTGCCAGCGCCCGTAGCGGGGAACCTAGCACAGATACGCAGTATTTT. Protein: CASARSGEPSTDTQYF.